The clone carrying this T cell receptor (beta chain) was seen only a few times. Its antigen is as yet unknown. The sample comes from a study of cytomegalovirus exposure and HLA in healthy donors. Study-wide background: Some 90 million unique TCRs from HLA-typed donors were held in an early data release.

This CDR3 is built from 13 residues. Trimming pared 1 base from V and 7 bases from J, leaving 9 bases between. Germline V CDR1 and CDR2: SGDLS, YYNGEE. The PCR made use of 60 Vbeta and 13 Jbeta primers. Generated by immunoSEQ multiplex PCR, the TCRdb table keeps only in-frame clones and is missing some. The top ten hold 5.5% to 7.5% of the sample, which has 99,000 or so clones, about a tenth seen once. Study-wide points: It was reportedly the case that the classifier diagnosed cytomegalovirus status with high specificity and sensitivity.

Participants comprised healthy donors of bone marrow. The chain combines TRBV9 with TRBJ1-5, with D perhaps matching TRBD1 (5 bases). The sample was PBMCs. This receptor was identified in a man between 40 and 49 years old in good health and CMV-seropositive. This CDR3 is CASSVSGSQPQHF. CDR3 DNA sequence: TGTGCCAGCAGCGTATCAGGGTCCCAGCCCCAGCATTTT. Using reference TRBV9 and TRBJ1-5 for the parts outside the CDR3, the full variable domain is DSGVTQTPKHLITATGQRVTLRCSPRSGDLSVYWYQQSLDQGLQFLIQYYNGEERAKGNILERFSAQQFPDLHSELNLSSLELGDSALYFCASSVSGSQPQHFGDGTRLSIL.